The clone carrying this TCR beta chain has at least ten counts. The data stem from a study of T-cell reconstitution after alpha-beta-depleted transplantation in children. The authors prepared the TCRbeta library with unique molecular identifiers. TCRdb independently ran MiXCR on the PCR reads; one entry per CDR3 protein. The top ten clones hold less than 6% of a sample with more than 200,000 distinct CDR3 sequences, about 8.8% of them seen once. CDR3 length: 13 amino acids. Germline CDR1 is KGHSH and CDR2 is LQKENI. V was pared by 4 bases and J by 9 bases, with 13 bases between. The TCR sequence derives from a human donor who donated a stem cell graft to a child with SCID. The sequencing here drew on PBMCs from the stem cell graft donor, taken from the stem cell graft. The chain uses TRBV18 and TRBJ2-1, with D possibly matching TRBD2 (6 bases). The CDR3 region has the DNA TGTGCCAGCTCACTATCTTCCGGGGGTGAGCAGTTCTTC. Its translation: CASSLSSGGEQFF.